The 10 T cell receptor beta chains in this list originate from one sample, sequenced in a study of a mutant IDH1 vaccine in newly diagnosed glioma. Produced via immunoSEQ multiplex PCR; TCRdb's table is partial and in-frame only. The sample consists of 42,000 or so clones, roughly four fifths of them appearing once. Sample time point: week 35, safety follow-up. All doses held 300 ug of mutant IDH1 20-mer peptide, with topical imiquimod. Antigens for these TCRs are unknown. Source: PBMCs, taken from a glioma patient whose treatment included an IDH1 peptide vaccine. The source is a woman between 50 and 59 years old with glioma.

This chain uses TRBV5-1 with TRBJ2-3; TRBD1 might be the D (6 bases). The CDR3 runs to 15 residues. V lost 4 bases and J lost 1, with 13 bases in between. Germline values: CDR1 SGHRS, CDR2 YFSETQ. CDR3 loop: CASSAQQGGTDTQYF. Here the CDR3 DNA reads TGCGCCAGCAGCGCACAACAGGGAGGCACAGATACGCAGTATTTT.

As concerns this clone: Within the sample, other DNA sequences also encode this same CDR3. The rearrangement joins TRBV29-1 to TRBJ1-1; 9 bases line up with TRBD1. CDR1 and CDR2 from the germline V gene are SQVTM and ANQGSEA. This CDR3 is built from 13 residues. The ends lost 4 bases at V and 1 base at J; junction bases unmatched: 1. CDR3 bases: TGCAGCGTTGCGACAGGGGGGAACACTGAAGCTTTCTTT. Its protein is CSVATGGNTEAFF.

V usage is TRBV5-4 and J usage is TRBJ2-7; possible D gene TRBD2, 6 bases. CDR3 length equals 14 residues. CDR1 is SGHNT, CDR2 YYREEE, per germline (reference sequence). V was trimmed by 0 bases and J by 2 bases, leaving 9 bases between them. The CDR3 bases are TGTGCCAGCAGCTTGGAGGGCGGGACCTACGAGCAGTACTTC. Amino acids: CASSLEGGTYEQYF. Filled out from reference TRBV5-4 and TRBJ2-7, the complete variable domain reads ETGVTQSPTHLIKTRGQQVTLRCSSQSGHNTVSWYQQALGQGPQFIFQYYREEENGRGNFPPRFSGLQFPNYSSELNVNALELDDSALYLCASSLEGGTYEQYFGPGTRLTVT.

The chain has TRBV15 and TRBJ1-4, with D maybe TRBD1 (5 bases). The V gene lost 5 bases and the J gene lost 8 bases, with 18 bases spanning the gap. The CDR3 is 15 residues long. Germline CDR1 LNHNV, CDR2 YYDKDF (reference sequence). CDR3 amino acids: CATSPRRGITEKLFF. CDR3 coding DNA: TGTGCCACCAGCCCCAGGAGGGGTATTACCGAAAAACTGTTTTTT.

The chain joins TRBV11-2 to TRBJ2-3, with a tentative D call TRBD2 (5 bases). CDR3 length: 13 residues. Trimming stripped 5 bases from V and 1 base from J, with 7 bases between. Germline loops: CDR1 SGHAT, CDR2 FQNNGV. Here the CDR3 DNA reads TGTGCCAGCAGCCTTAGCGGCACAGATACGCAGTATTTT. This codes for CASSLSGTDTQYF.

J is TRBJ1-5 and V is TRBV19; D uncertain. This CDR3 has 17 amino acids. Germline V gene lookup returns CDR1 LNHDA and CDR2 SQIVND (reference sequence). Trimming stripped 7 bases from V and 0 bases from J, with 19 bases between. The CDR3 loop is CASIGSSFSNSNQPQHF. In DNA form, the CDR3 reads TGTGCCAGTATTGGCAGCTCATTCTCCAATAGCAATCAGCCCCAGCATTTT.

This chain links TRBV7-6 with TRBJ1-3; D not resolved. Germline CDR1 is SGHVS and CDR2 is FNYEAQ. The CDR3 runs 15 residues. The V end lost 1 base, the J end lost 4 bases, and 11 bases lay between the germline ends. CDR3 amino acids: CASSLDKQYGNTIYF. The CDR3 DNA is TGTGCCAGCAGCTTAGATAAACAGTACGGAAACACCATATATTTT.

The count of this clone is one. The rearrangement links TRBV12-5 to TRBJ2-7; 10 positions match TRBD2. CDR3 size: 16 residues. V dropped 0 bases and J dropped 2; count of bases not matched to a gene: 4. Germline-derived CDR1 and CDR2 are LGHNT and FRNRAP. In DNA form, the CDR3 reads TGTGCTAGTGGTTTGGTTAGTAGCGGGGGGCCCTACGAGCAGTACTTC. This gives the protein CASGLVSSGGPYEQYF. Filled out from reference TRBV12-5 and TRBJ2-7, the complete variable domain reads DARVTQTPRHKVTEMGQEVTMRCQPILGHNTVFWYRQTMMQGLELLAYFRNRAPLDDSGMPKDRFSAEMPDATLATLKIQPSEPRDSAVYFCASGLVSSGGPYEQYFGPGTRLTVT.

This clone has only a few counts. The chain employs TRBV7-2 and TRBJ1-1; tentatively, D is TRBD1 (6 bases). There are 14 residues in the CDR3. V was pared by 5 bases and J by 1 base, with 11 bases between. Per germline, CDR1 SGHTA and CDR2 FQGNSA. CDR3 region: CASSLTDRNTEAFF. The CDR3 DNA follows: TGTGCCAGCAGCCTCACGGACAGGAACACTGAAGCTTTCTTT.

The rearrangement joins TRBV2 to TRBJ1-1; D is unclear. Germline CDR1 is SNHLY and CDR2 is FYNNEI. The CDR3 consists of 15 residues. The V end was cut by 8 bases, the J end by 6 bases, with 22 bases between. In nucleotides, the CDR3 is TGTGCCAGCTTTGGAGGGTTACTGAAGGACTCTGAAGCTTTCTTT. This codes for CASFGGLLKDSEAFF.